The following is a T cell receptor (beta chain) sequence with its context. Which antigen it targets is not known. Base-call qualities are not available, and no considerably larger clone is one nucleotide away. This entry comes from a study of shared clonotypes between healthy human individuals (dated by TCRdb to about 2020). Looking at the study overall: A couple of women and a few men aged 18 to 49 years were included in the cohort. Per donor, three plates each were used for CD4 naive and CD4 memory, two for CD8 naive, and one for CD8 memory. The study deeply sequenced blood TCR repertoires of several healthy adults to estimate repertoire size and the extent of clonotype sharing between individuals. Libraries were prepared and TCR repertoires were sequenced by different laboratories using diverse techniques, in order to increase sequencing depth and limit assay-specific biases. Between about 0.9 and 9 billion PBMCs per donor were obtained by leukapheresis. Broad study findings and their caveats: Higher generation probabilities were observed for clonotypes shared by all four sorted-subset donors than for non-shared clonotypes. Even with the large sequencing depth, rarefaction of the sorted-subset datasets indicated that sequencing was incomplete. Because the study included a small number of donors, the genetic and exposure-history diversity represented was limited. Based on pairwise subsampling, the degree of clonotype sharing among donors was expected to be affected by sequencing depth. Across a few donors, about 5% of naive CD4, approximately 3.6% of naive CD8, 2.3% of memory CD4, and 0.4% of memory CD8 clonotypes were shared. Estimated clonotype richness was generally larger for naive than for memory subsets. Only blood was sampled, and tissue TCR repertoires likely differ from those in blood.

Using the deep immunoSEQ assay, multiplex PCR amplified TCR CDR3 regions from genomic DNA. Extracted genomic DNA from each cell subset was distributed evenly across all wells of several immunoSEQ 96-well plates, and each plate was treated as a replicate. For sorted subsets, about 200 ng genomic DNA, equal to 30,000 or so T cell genomes, was loaded into each replicate PCR. Purified libraries were quantified with a Qubit 3.0 fluorometer, sized on a Bioanalyzer 2100, and re-quantified with the KAPA Library Quantification kit. Every immunoSEQ 96-well plate was sequenced on a separate single-read 150-cycle Illumina NextSeq 550 flow cell. As for how the authors treated the data: Because the immunoSEQ output included only junctional sequences and no quality scores, the filtering could not be the same as the filtering used for full-length reads. Sequences were annotated with PyIR, a Python wrapper for IgBLAST v1.9, using IMGT germline references to assign V/J genes and CDR3. Any read was removed if the V/J assignment was weak (E-value above 1e-6), the CDR3 was missing, or the read contained stop codons, out-of-frame junctions, or ambiguous translated residues. V3J clonotypes were defined by identical inferred V gene, J gene, and CDR3 amino acid sequence. Percentage overlap between repertoires was computed as shared unique clonotypes divided by the size of the smaller repertoire. Richness of each repertoire was evaluated using RTK rarefaction, the Chao1 estimator, and Recon v2.1 estimates of unobserved clonotypes. Generation probabilities for all TCRbeta clonotypes obtained by the gDNA method from a handful of donors were computed using OLGA. Entries here come from immuneACCESS through TCRdb and include only in-frame sequences with V and J called. Some clones fail to appear in such tables; in the studies checked, an unresolved V gene covers under half of the shortfall, and the cause of the remainder is unknown. That table furnishes V, J and clone size, whereas the DNA furnished D and trimming. Counted in this sample were fewer than 1.4 million clones; approximately 80% of them appeared once. Clones ranked in the top ten supply 0.55% to 0.7% of the sample.

Healthy HIV-negative adults with no recently reported acute infections or vaccinations were included as donors. Only Caucasian adults living in Nashville, Tennessee, USA were represented among the donors. Magnetic negative selection was used to enrich CD4+ T cells, after which naive cells were positively selected on CD45RA and the negative fraction became the memory subset. Blood was obtained by leukapheresis, after which PBMCs were separated by Ficoll-Histopaque density gradient centrifugation and cryopreserved in liquid nitrogen vapor phase. Analytical flow cytometry was used to check the purity and quantity of every magnetically sorted T cell population. Each sorted fraction had its genomic DNA isolated and then quantified by UV absorbance on a Nanodrop 2000c. The CDR3 goes from the cysteine to the phenylalanine over 13 residues. The sequence is cut down to CDR3 DNA, 39 bases in frame from base 1. Looking up the germline V gene yields CDR1 SGDLS and CDR2 YYNGEE. Deletion took 5 bases off V and 2 bases off J, with a span of 5 bases between the germline ends.

The chain employs TRBV9 and TRBJ2-6; no D segment can be confidently identified. This TCR came from a man between 18 and 29 years old in good health. Some clones in this sample may be carry-over from other donors' samples. Sequenced: memory CD4+ T cells from PBMCs. The cell subset or site label on this specimen signifies: CD45RA-negative fraction. The CDR3 is CASRRAGANVLTF. The nucleotide sequence is given as TGTGCCAGCAGACGGGCTGGGGCCAACGTCCTGACTTTC.